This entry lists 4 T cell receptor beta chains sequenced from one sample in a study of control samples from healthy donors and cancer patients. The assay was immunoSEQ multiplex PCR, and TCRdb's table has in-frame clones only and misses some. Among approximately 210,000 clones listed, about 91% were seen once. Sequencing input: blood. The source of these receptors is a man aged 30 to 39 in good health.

The CDR3 DNA reads TGTGCCAGCAGGGGATTACGGGGTGAATATGGCTACACCTTC. Amino acid sequence: CASRGLRGEYGYTF. The chain is built from TRBV2 and TRBJ1-2; the D is unclear. Trimming stripped 6 bases from V and 5 bases from J, with 16 bases between. The CDR3 consists of 14 residues. In germline, CDR1 is SNHLY, CDR2 FYNNEI.

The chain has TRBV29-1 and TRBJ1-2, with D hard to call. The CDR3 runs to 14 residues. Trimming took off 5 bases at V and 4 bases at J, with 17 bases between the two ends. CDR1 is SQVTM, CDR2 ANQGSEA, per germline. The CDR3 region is CSVHNARQLYGYTF. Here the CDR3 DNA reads TGCAGCGTTCACAACGCCAGGCAGCTCTATGGCTACACCTTC.

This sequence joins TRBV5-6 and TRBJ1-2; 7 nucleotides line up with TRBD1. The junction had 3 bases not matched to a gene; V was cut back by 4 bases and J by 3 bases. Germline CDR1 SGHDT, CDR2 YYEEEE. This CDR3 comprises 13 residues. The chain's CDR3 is CASSGDRDYGYTF. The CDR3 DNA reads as TGTGCCAGCAGCGGGGACAGAGACTATGGCTACACCTTC.

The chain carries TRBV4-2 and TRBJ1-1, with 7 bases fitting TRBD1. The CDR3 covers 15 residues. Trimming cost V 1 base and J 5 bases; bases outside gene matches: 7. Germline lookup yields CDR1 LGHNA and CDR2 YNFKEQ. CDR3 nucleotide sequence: TGTGCCAGCAGCCAAGTAACAGGGGCGTGGACTGAAGCTTTCTTT. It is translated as CASSQVTGAWTEAFF.